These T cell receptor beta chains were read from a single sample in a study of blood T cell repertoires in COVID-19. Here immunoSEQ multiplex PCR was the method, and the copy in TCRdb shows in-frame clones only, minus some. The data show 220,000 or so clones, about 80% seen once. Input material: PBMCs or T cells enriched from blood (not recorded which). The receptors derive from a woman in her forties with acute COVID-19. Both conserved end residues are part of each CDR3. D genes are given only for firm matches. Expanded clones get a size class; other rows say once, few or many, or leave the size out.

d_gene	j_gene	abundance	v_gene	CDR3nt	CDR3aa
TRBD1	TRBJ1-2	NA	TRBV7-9	TGTGCCAGCAGCTCCCTTGATGTGAGGGACAGGGTAGCGGGCTACACCTTC	CASSSLDVRDRVAGYTF
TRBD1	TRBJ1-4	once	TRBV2	TGTGCCAGCAGCAGGACAGGGTACGGGGAAAAACTGTTTTTT	CASSRTGYGEKLFF
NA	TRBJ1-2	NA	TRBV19	TGTGCCAGTACCAAGATGTGGTCGGGGTCGAGGGACTATGGCTACACCTTC	CASTKMWSGSRDYGYTF
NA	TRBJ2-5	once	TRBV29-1	TGCAGCGGCGGAGGGGGGGAACGAGAGACCCAGTACTTC	CSGGGGERETQYF
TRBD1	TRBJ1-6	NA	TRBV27	TGTGCCAGCAGTCCTGGGACAGGGAATTCACCCCTCCACTTT	CASSPGTGNSPLHF
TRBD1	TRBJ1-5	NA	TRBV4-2	TGTGCCAGCAGCCAAGTTGGTGGACAGGGGAATCAGCCCCAGCATTTT	CASSQVGGQGNQPQHF
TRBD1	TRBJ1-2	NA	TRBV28	TGTGCCAGCAGTTTATTGGTCGGGACAGGGGGCGGTGGTGGCTACACCTTC	CASSLLVGTGGGGGYTF
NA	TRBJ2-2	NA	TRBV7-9	TGTGCCAGCAGCCCCCGGACACCCTGGAACGGGGAGCTGTTTTTT	CASSPRTPWNGELFF
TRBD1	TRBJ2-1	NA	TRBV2	TGTGCCAGCAGTTACGGACAGGGCTACAATGAGCAGTTCTTC	CASSYGQGYNEQFF
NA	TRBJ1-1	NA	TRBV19	TGTGCCAGTAAGGAGCGGGGGGGCCAGTTCCAAGCTTTCTTT	CASKERGGQFQAFF
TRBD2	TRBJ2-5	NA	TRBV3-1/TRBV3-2	TGTGCCAGCAGCCACCGGACTAGCGCCCAAGAGACCCAGTACTTC	CASSHRTSAQETQYF
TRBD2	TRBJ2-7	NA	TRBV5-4	TGTGCCAGCAGCTCATGGACTAGCGGGACCTACGAGCAGTACTTC	CASSSWTSGTYEQYF
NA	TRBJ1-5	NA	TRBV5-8	TGTGCCAGCAGTCCTGGACAGCTACCAAATCAGCCCCAGCATTTT	CASSPGQLPNQPQHF
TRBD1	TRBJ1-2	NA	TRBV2	TGTGCCAGCAGCTTAGGGGGCGTCTCTGGCTACACCTTC	CASSLGGVSGYTF
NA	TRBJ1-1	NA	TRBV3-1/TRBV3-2	TGTGCCAGCAGCCGGGAGACGGTAAACACTGAAGCTTTCTTT	CASSRETVNTEAFF
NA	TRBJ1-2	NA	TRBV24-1	TGTGCCACCAGTGACCGAGTGGGGGGGGCGGATGGCTACACCTTC	CATSDRVGGADGYTF
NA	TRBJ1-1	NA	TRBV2	TGTGCCAGCAGTGAGGCCGGGTCGGACACTGAAGCTTTCTTT	CASSEAGSDTEAFF
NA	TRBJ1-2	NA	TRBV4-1	TGCGCCAGCAGCCATTTTTCGACAGACTCCTATGGCTACACCTTC	CASSHFSTDSYGYTF
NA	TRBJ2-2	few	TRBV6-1	TGTGCCAGCAGTGATTTCGGAGGGTCCGGGGAGCTGTTTTTT	CASSDFGGSGELFF
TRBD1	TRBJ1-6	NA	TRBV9	TGTGCCAGCAGCGTCACCGGGACAGGGGCCCGGGGGCCCCTCCACTTT	CASSVTGTGARGPLHF
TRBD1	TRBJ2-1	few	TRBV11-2	TGTGCCAGCGGCCAGGACAGGGTTAATAATGAGCAGTTCTTC	CASGQDRVNNEQFF
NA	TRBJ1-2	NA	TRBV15	TGTGCCACCAGCAGAGATCTCCAGGGCAGGGGCTACACCTTC	CATSRDLQGRGYTF
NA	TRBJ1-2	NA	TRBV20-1	TGCAGTGCTAGTTCAGGGGCGGACTATGGCTACACCTTC	CSASSGADYGYTF
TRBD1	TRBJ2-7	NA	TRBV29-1	TGCAGCGTTGGGTCGGCAGGGGGCTCGTCTAACGAGCAGTACTTC	CSVGSAGGSSNEQYF
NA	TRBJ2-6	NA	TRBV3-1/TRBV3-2	TGTGCCAGCAGCCGGGCTGCTGGGGCCAACGTCCTGACTTTC	CASSRAAGANVLTF
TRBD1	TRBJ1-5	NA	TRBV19	TGTGCCAGTAGTGGGACAGGGTTTCAAGGTAGCAATCAGCCCCAGCATTTT	CASSGTGFQGSNQPQHF
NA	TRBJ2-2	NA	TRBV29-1	TGCAGCGTTGACAGTGACTACACCGGGGAGCTGTTTTTT	CSVDSDYTGELFF
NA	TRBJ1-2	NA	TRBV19	TGTGCCAGTAGCCACAAGTCAGGGTTTGACTATGGCTACACCTTC	CASSHKSGFDYGYTF
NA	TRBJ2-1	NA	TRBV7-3	TGTGCCAGCAGCTTAATACCGTTAACGCCTGCCGCGAGTGAGCAGTTCTTC	CASSLIPLTPAASEQFF
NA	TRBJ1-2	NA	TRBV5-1	TGCGCCAGCAGCTTGGCCGGGGGAGGGTCGGGCTATGGCTACACCTTC	CASSLAGGGSGYGYTF
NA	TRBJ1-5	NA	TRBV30	TGTGCCTGGAGCGGGCCGGGGTTTGGCAATCAGCCCCAGCATTTT	CAWSGPGFGNQPQHF
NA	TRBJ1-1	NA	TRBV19	TGTGCCAGTAGTATCCAGGGGAACACTGAAGCTTTCTTT	CASSIQGNTEAFF
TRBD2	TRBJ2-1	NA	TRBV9	TGTGCCAGCAGCGTAGATAGCGGGAGTTTCAATGAGCAGTTCTTC	CASSVDSGSFNEQFF
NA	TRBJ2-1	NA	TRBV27	TGTGCCAGCAGTCCCTCGGACAGCTCCTACAATGAGCAGTTCTTC	CASSPSDSSYNEQFF
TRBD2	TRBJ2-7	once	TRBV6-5	TGTGCCAGCAGCCTTAGCGGGGCCACCTACGAGCAGTACTTC	CASSLSGATYEQYF
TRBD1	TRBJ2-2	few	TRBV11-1	TGTGCCAGCGGTGTCGGGCAGGGGGATACCGGGGAGCTGTTTTTT	CASGVGQGDTGELFF
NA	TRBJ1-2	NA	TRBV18	TGTGCCAGCTCACCAGGGGCGGAAGCTAACTATGGCTACACCTTC	CASSPGAEANYGYTF
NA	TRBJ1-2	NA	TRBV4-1	TGCGCCAGCAGCCAAGTTGAACAGGGTAACTATGGCTACACCTTC	CASSQVEQGNYGYTF
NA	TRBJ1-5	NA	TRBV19	TGTGCCAGTAGCATCGTCAGAGGCAGCAATCAGCCCCAGCATTTT	CASSIVRGSNQPQHF
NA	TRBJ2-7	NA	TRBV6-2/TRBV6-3	TGTGCCAGCAGTTACCCCCGTCAACGGGAATCCTACGAGCAGTACTTC	CASSYPRQRESYEQYF
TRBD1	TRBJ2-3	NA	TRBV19	TGTGCCAGTAGAATCAGCCCGGGACAGGGGGATCTATATATGTCGGATACGCAGTATTTT	CASRISPGQGDLYMSDTQYF
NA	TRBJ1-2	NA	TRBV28	TGTGCCAGCAGTAGACATGGGACTAATGGCTACACCTTC	CASSRHGTNGYTF
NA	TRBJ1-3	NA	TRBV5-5	TGTGCCAGCAGCTTGGTGGGGACAGGAAACACCATATATTTT	CASSLVGTGNTIYF
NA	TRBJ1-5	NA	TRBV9	TGTGCCAGCAGCGTAGCAGGGGGCAATCAGCCCCAGCATTTT	CASSVAGGNQPQHF
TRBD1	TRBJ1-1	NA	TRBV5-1	TGCGCCAGCAGCTTCCTGACAGGGGGCTCAACTGAAGCTTTCTTT	CASSFLTGGSTEAFF